One and the same sample provided the 12 T cell receptor beta chains below, sequenced in a study of vaccination and CD4 T cells after COVID-19. The Oncomine TCR Beta short-read assay generated sequence data from the DNA of cultured CD4+ T cells. TCRdb recomputed calls from the PCR reads with MiXCR, one row per CDR3 protein. The data contain some 3,200 distinct CDR3 sequences, 79% of them singletons. Treatment here: roughly ten-day PBMC culture with coronavirus spike peptide pools or control peptides (ViraFEST assay). No antigen is known for these receptors. The sequencing input was CD4+ T cells from blood, cultured in vitro. The receptors come from a human donor who had recovered from COVID-19.

By share, this clonotype counts as large. V and J are TRBV15 and TRBJ1-5, with D possibly being TRBD1 (6 bases). The V end was cut by 0 bases, the J end by 7 bases, with 16 bases between. The CDR3 runs 16 residues. Germline V gives CDR1 LNHNV, CDR2 YYDKDF (reference sequence). CDR3 loop: CATSRESPRGQQPQHF. CDR3 in DNA: TGTGCCACCAGCAGAGAAAGTCCACGGGGGCAACAGCCCCAGCATTTT.

This clonotype is a singleton in its sample. This chain links TRBV5-1 with TRBJ1-5; no firm D call. Germline V gives CDR1 SGHRS, CDR2 YFSETQ. This CDR3 contains 14 residues. The V end was cut by 6 bases, the J end by 3 bases, with 13 bases between. In DNA form, the CDR3 reads TGCGCCAGCAAAAACGAGGGCTTCAATCAGCCCCAGCATTTT. Translating gives CASKNEGFNQPQHF.

This clonotype was detected a few times. The rearrangement links TRBV20-1 to TRBJ2-3; the match to TRBD2 covers 10 bases. CDR1 is DFQATT, CDR2 SNEGSKA, per germline (reference sequence). This CDR3 is built from 15 residues. Trimming took 0 bases from V and 1 from J; bases not matched to a gene: 1. This chain's CDR3 is CSARDLAGGTDTQYF. The CDR3 DNA reads as TGCAGTGCTAGAGATCTAGCGGGGGGCACAGATACGCAGTATTTT.

The rearrangement links TRBV20-1 to TRBJ1-2; D call uncertain. The CDR3 extends over 13 amino acids. Deletions cut 0 bases from V and 5 bases from J, with 10 bases between. Germline V CDR1 and CDR2: DFQATT, SNEGSKA (reference sequence). This CDR3 is CSAREGSGYGYTF. The CDR3 nucleotides read TGCAGTGCTAGAGAGGGGTCCGGATATGGCTACACCTTC.

The rearrangement uses TRBV7-2 and TRBJ2-5; 11 bases are a match to TRBD2. Trimming at V came to 1 base and at J to 5 bases, leaving 12 bases not matched to a gene. Per germline, CDR1 SGHTA and CDR2 FQGNSA. The CDR3 extends over 18 amino acids. The CDR3 coding sequence is TGTGCCAGCAGCTTAGTTAGCGGGGGGGCCGCGGTTCACGAGACCCAGTACTTC. Amino acids: CASSLVSGGAAVHETQYF.

CDR3 sequence: CASSLASGEQYF. The CDR3 nucleotides read TGTGCCAGCAGCTTGGCATCCGGTGAGCAGTACTTC. The chain has TRBV7-9 and TRBJ2-7, with unresolved D. The V and J ends lost 3 bases and 7 bases respectively, with 10 bases between them. CDR1 is SEHNR and CDR2 is FQNEAQ in the germline V gene (reference sequence). The CDR3 covers 12 residues. The full variable domain, completed using reference TRBV7-9 and TRBJ2-7, is DTGVSQNPRHKITKRGQNVTFRCDPISEHNRLYWYRQTLGQGPEFLTYFQNEAQLEKSRLLSDRFSAERPKGSFSTLEIQRTEQGDSAMYLCASSLASGEQYFGPGTRLTVT.

The V call is TRBV6-5, the J call TRBJ2-1, with D unclear. Germline CDR1 is MNHEY and CDR2 is SVGAGI. The CDR3 spans 16 residues. Trimming removed 2 bases at V and 0 bases at J, with 11 bases between. CDR3 amino acids: CASSYHGNPSYNEQFF. CDR3 nucleotides: TGTGCCAGCAGTTACCACGGCAACCCCTCCTACAATGAGCAGTTCTTC.

The chain links TRBV5-6 to TRBJ2-3; 13 bases fit TRBD2. CDR3 size: 18 residues. V dropped 0 bases and J dropped 1; count of bases not matched to a gene: 5. Germline lookup yields CDR1 SGHDT and CDR2 YYEEEE. The CDR3 region is CASSLGLAGGARTDTQYF. As DNA, the CDR3 is TGTGCCAGCAGCTTGGGACTAGCGGGGGGCGCCCGCACAGATACGCAGTATTTT.

The genes are TRBV7-9 and TRBJ1-2; D gene uncertain. V dropped 6 bases and J dropped 7 bases, with 12 bases sitting between them. The germline gives CDR1 SEHNR, CDR2 FQNEAQ (reference sequence). This CDR3 contains 12 residues. The CDR3 loop is CASRLLGRGYTF. The CDR3 DNA reads as TGTGCCAGCAGACTTTTAGGTCGTGGCTACACCTTC.

The chain joins TRBV3-1 to TRBJ1-2; D not resolved. CDR1 is LGHDT, CDR2 YNNKEL, per germline (reference sequence). The CDR3 sequence is 13 residues long. V was clipped by 1 base and J by 5 bases, with 8 bases between them. CDR3 nucleotides: TGTGCCAGCAGCCAAGCCTCGGGTTATGGCTACACCTTC. As protein: CASSQASGYGYTF.

This chain links TRBV6-1 with TRBJ1-2; D ambiguous. CDR1 is MNHNS and CDR2 is SASEGT in the germline V gene. The V end lost 6 bases, the J end lost 7 bases, and 18 bases lay between the germline ends. This CDR3 is built from 14 residues. Here the CDR3 reads CASRPTSQGLGYTF. CDR3 DNA: TGTGCCAGCAGACCGACCTCCCAAGGGCTTGGCTACACCTTC.

J is TRBJ2-3 and V is TRBV20-1, with D uncertain. Trimming pared 6 bases from V and 0 bases from J, leaving 16 bases between. Germline V gene sequence: CDR1 DFQATT, CDR2 SNEGSKA (reference sequence). CDR3 length equals 15 residues. CDR3 sequence: CSAISPDSSTDTQYF. CDR3 DNA sequence: TGCAGTGCCATTAGTCCCGATTCGAGCACAGATACGCAGTATTTT.